The clone carrying this T cell receptor (beta chain) was seen just once. Its antigen is unidentified. TCRdb keeps only in-frame clones here, not all; method: immunoSEQ multiplex PCR. The data hold around 100,000 clones, with around 89% observed a single time. The data are from a study of identifying expanded T cells in peripheral blood. Study-wide points: Across healthy donors, higher total template counts meant significantly greater roughly 2-week count variance. Technical replicates showed 0.9 to 1.5 changed clones; two weeks 15 to 20; four weeks 19.

No infections or other immune events were documented during collection. The V end lost 1 base, the J end lost 2 bases, and 11 bases lay between the germline ends. Germline CDR1 LGHNA, CDR2 YSLEER. This CDR3 has 15 amino acids. Sequencing was carried out using blood. This receptor was obtained from a person aged 18 to 75 in good health. V gene TRBV4-3 combines with J gene TRBJ1-1; D is unclear. CDR3 DNA sequence: TGCGCCAGCAGCCAAGGCATATTTAGTAACACTGAAGCTTTCTTT. Protein sequence: CASSQGIFSNTEAFF.